Sequencing of this TCR beta chain was carried out in a study of early T cells in non-severe SARS-CoV-2 infection (dated by TCRdb to about 2021). Broadly, across the study: TCR sequencing used bulk RNA from unsorted whole blood, so alpha and beta chains could not be paired. Results and caveats for the whole study, not just this receptor: VDJdb matching was skewed toward anti-spike CD8 responses, so virus-specific expansions were likely underestimated and private and CD4 specificities were missed.

From the cysteine up to the phenylalanine, the CDR3 has a length of 13 residues. Only the CDR3 portion is preserved as DNA: 39 bases, with reading frame beginning at the first base. The germline V gene provides CDR1 KGHSH and CDR2 LQKENI. V is cut by 6 bases and J by 2 bases, and the space between the germline ends is 11 bases. The study was a case-control design nested within a healthcare worker cohort in London, UK, with weekly nasopharyngeal swab PCR tests and blood sampling. Healthcare workers were enrolled in the week of the UK lockdown, from 23 to 31 March 2020, and were followed every week for up to roughly 16 weeks. Libraries came from 5' RACE. The run used a NextSeq 500. In the TCR library protocol, unique molecular identifiers were attached to individual cDNA molecules to correct for PCR bias and sequencing error. TCR alpha and beta chains were both sequenced, and the abundances of alpha and beta sequences in each sample were closely correlated with each other. On the study's bioinformatics: Decombinator V4 was used to annotate the V gene, J gene and CDR3 of the TCR sequences. Expanded TCRs were defined as changing significantly between any two time points under a Poisson model with p below 0.0001. TCR abundances were normalised to the total number of TCRs sequenced per sample and were expressed as counts per million. TRAV1-2 paired with TRAJ12, TRAJ20 or TRAJ33 defined MAIT TCRs, while TRAV10 paired with TRAJ18 defined iNKT TCRs. VDJdb, accessed 1 November 2021, was searched for CMV, EBV and SARS-CoV-2 annotated TCRs, with TCRs annotated for multiple antigens excluded. The public reads were reprocessed in TCRdb via fastp at Q25 and MiXCR, keeping in-frame beta chains. Rows are combined by CDR3 protein, so each entry shows the most common genes and DNA. The V and J calls reflect TCRdb's pipeline rather than the authors' work. In all, the sample holds roughly 65,000 distinct CDR3 sequences, and roughly 10% of those were seen once. 6.4% of the sample lies in the top ten.

This clonotype was counted at least ten times. Its binding antigen is unknown. Base-call qualities are not available, and no considerably larger clone is one nucleotide away. The rearrangement combines TRBV18 with TRBJ2-7; the D gene remains uncertain. This TCR derives from an adult who was a healthcare worker with PCR-confirmed SARS-CoV-2 infection or an uninfected control (not recorded which). Sequencing was performed on whole blood. The DNA sequence is as follows: TGTGCCAGCTCGAATACCGGGCCCTACGAGCAGTACTTC. Translated, it gives CASSNTGPYEQYF.